The sequence of this T cell receptor (beta chain) was determined in a study of T cell responses to AZD1222 COVID-19 vaccine. Notes on the study in general: Only after the peak T cell response were repertoires sampled.

The germline V gene encodes CDR1 SGHTA and CDR2 FQGNSA. This CDR3 is built from 14 residues. V lost 3 bases and J 2 bases, leaving 11 bases between the germline ends. The assay was immunoSEQ multiplex PCR, and TCRdb's table has in-frame clones only and misses some. The sample yields around 58,000 clones, more than 80% seen once. A note on this clone: The antigen is undetermined.

This rearrangement joins TRBV7-2 to TRBJ2-7; D is undetermined. This TCR derives from an adult who received the AZD1222 COVID-19 vaccine. Sequencing was performed on peripheral blood, taken 28 days after the second AZD1222 dose. The DNA of the CDR3 is TGTGCCAGCAGCTTGGGCGGAACCACCTACGAGCAGTACTTC. This encodes CASSLGGTTYEQYF.